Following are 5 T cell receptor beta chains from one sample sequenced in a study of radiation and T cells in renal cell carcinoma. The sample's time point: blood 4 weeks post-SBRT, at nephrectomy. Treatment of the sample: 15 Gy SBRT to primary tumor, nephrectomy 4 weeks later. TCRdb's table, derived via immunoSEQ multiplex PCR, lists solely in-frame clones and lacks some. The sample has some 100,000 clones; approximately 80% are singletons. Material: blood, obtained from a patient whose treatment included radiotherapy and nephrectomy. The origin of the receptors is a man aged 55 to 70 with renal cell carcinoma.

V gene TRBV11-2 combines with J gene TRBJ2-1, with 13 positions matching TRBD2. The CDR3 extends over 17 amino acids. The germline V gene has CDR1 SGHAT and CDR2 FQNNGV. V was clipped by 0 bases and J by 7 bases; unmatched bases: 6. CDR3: CASSLDRPTSGRNEQFF. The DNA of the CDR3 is TGTGCCAGCAGCTTAGATCGTCCGACTAGCGGGAGGAATGAGCAGTTCTTC.

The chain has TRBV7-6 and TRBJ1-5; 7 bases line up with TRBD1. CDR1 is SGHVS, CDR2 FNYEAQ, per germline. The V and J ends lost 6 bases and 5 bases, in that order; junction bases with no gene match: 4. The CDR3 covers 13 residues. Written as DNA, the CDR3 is TGTGCCAGCAGTCCAGGGGGGGATCAGCCCCAGCATTTT. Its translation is CASSPGGDQPQHF.

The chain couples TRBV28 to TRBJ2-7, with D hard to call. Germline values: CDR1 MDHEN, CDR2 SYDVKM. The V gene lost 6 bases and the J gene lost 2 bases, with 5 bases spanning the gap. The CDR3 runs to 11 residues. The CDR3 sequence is CASRATYEQYF. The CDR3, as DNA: TGTGCCAGCAGGGCCACCTACGAGCAGTACTTC.

CDR3 sequence reads: CASSLDRATDTQYF. CDR3 sequence (DNA): TGTGCCAGCAGCTTGGACAGGGCAACAGATACGCAGTATTTT. The genes are TRBV2 and TRBJ2-3, with 8 bases identical to TRBD1. The CDR3 has 14 amino acids. Unmatched junction bases numbered 5, after V lost 6 bases and J lost 3 bases. Germline-derived CDR1 and CDR2 are SNHLY and FYNNEI.

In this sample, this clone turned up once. The CDR3 sequence: CASNGQGSSGNTIYF. The CDR3 DNA reads TGTGCCAGCAACGGACAGGGTTCCTCTGGAAACACCATATATTTT. This chain uses TRBV2 with TRBJ1-3, with 8 bases aligning to TRBD1. Germline assignment: CDR1 SNHLY and CDR2 FYNNEI. J was trimmed by 0 bases and V by 7 bases; bases with no gene match: 5. The CDR3 spans 15 residues.